One and the same sample provided the 14 T cell receptor beta chains below, sequenced in a study of blood T cell repertoires in COVID-19. Produced via immunoSEQ multiplex PCR; TCRdb's table is partial and in-frame only. The sample carries approximately 120,000 clones, just under 90% recorded once. The sequenced sample consisted of peripheral blood. The source of these receptors is a human donor in a cohort sampled during active COVID-19.

This clone showed up just once. This chain connects TRBV5-1 to TRBJ2-3; TRBD2 matches 8 bases. Losses at the gene ends were 7 bases for V and 2 bases for J; bases not matched to a gene: 6. From germline, CDR1 is SGHRS and CDR2 YFSETQ. The CDR3 is made up of 14 amino acids. This CDR3 is CASRSGGNTDTQYF. The CDR3 bases are TGCGCCAGCCGCAGCGGGGGAAACACAGATACGCAGTATTTT.

The chain recombines TRBV5-6 with TRBJ2-3; 11 bases line up with TRBD1. The junction had 3 bases not matched to a gene; V was cut back by 4 bases and J by 2 bases. From germline, CDR1 is SGHDT and CDR2 YYEEEE. The CDR3 is 15 residues long. The CDR3 spells CASSRGQGATDTQYF. Written as DNA, the CDR3 is TGTGCCAGCAGCCGTGGACAGGGGGCCACAGATACGCAGTATTTT.

The chain carries TRBV18 and TRBJ2-7, with 7 nucleotides matching TRBD2. The CDR3 loop spans 13 amino acids. Germline trimming cut 3 bases from V and 3 bases from J; bases unmatched to any gene: 2. CDR1 KGHSH and CDR2 LQKENI come from the germline V gene. In DNA, the CDR3 is TGTGCCAGCTCACCGGCTAGCGGCTACGAGCAGTACTTC. It codes for CASSPASGYEQYF. The variable domain in full, with the rest retrieved from reference TRBV18 and TRBJ2-7, is NAGVMQNPRHLVRRRGQEARLRCSPMKGHSHVYWYRQLPEEGLKFMVYLQKENIIDESGMPKERFSAEFPKEGPSILRIQQVVRGDSAAYFCASSPASGYEQYFGPGTRLTVT.

The genes are TRBV10-3 and TRBJ1-1, with D tentatively TRBD1 (6 bases). Germline loops: CDR1 ENHRY, CDR2 SYGVKD. Trimming stripped 10 bases from V and 3 bases from J, with 12 bases between. The CDR3 length is 12 residues. CDR3 region: CATGTSDTEAFF. CDR3 DNA: TGTGCCACGGGGACATCCGACACTGAAGCTTTCTTT.

The chain combines TRBV5-5 with TRBJ2-3; a possible D gene is TRBD1 (6 bases). The germline CDR1 and CDR2 sequences are SGHKS and YYEKEE (reference sequence). CDR3 length equals 14 residues. The V gene lost 4 bases and the J gene lost 1 base, with 10 bases spanning the gap. In nucleotides, the CDR3 is TGTGCCAGCAGCATCAGGGGAGGCACAGATACGCAGTATTTT. Translating gives CASSIRGGTDTQYF.

Notes on this clone: The same CDR3 can be traced to other DNA sequences in this sample. The CDR3 coding sequence is TGTGCCATTAGCGGGAGGGAAGAGACCCAGTACTTC. Its protein is CAISGREETQYF. This chain joins TRBV10-3 and TRBJ2-5, with 11 nucleotides matching TRBD2. The CDR3 sequence is 12 residues long. J was trimmed by 3 bases and V by 9 bases; bases with no gene match: 0. From germline, CDR1 is ENHRY and CDR2 SYGVKD.

V gene TRBV4-1 combines with J gene TRBJ1-5; maybe TRBD1 (5 bases). V shed 0 bases and J shed 5 bases, with 11 bases lying between them. CDR1 and CDR2 (germline): MGHRA, YSYEKL. There are 15 residues in the CDR3. The CDR3 sequence: CASSQENQGHQPQHF. CDR3 DNA sequence: TGCGCCAGCAGCCAAGAAAACCAGGGTCATCAGCCCCAGCATTTT.

The chain links TRBV18 to TRBJ2-7, with a weak D call TRBD2 (6 bases). The germline V gene has CDR1 KGHSH and CDR2 LQKENI. The CDR3 is made up of 13 amino acids. V lost 4 bases, J lost 6 bases, and 13 bases lay in between. CDR3 nucleotides: TGTGCCAGCTCACAAGAGGGACTTCGCGAGCAGTACTTC. It encodes CASSQEGLREQYF.

The rearrangement links TRBV3-1 (or the pseudogene TRBV3-2) to TRBJ2-7; 7 bases fit TRBD1. V was pared by 1 base and J by 1 base, with 4 bases of the junction left unmatched. The CDR3 extends over 15 amino acids. Germline CDR1 is LGHDT and CDR2 is YNNKEL (reference sequence). CDR3 bases: TGTGCCAGCAGCCAAGCTTGGACAGGTTCCTACGAGCAGTACTTC. This translates into CASSQAWTGSYEQYF.

This clone showed up just a few times. The genes are TRBV6-2 or TRBV6-3 and TRBJ2-7, with unresolved D. This CDR3 comprises 14 residues. The V gene lost 0 bases and the J gene lost 2 bases, with 8 bases spanning the gap. Germline-derived CDR1 and CDR2 are MNHEY and SVGEGT. In DNA form, the CDR3 reads TGTGCCAGCAGTTACTCTGGCAGGACCTACGAGCAGTACTTC. Protein sequence: CASSYSGRTYEQYF.

About this clone itself: The junction shows a germline mismatch at one end, possibly a read error. The chain couples TRBV28 to TRBJ1-4; 8 bases map to TRBD1. Germline lookup yields CDR1 MDHEN and CDR2 SYDVKM. The CDR3 totals 15 residues. CDR3 amino acids: CASKDRGGSKEKLFF. The CDR3 DNA is TGTGCCAGCAAAGACAGGGGTGGGTCTAAAGAAAAACTGTTTTTT.

The CDR3 coding sequence is TGTGCCAGCAGCCCTACAGGGGGGGCATACGAGCAGTACTTC. This codes for CASSPTGGAYEQYF. V gene TRBV9 combines with J gene TRBJ2-7; D perhaps matches TRBD1 (8 bases). The CDR3 runs 14 residues. Germline CDR1 is SGDLS and CDR2 is YYNGEE. The V and J ends lost 4 bases and 4 bases respectively, with 15 bases between them.

The chain carries TRBV10-3 and TRBJ1-1; D remains ambiguous. This CDR3 has 12 residues. V dropped 10 bases and J dropped 4 bases, with 13 bases sitting between them. CDR1 is ENHRY, CDR2 SYGVKD, per germline. The CDR3 DNA is TGTGCCACCAACATGGAGAGCACTGAAGCTTTCTTT. Translating it yields CATNMESTEAFF.

This chain uses TRBV9 with TRBJ2-7; D uncertain. Germline CDR1 reads SGDLS; CDR2 reads YYNGEE. The CDR3 loop spans 12 amino acids. V gave up 4 bases and J gave up 2 bases, with 7 bases separating them. The CDR3 region is CASSPNPYEQYF. CDR3 in DNA: TGTGCCAGCAGCCCCAATCCCTACGAGCAGTACTTC.